This T cell receptor (beta chain) was found in a study of T cells in Graves' hyperthyroidism and ophthalmopathy. Per the germline V gene, CDR1 is MNHEY and CDR2 is SVGAGI. CDR3 length: 13 residues. V was clipped by 8 bases and J by 7 bases; unmatched bases: 10. RNA transcripts served as the template for amplifying TCR beta CDR3 regions. The HTBI set primed first-round TCR CDR3 RT-PCR. TCRdb ran MiXCR on the multiplex PCR reads and lists one entry per CDR3 protein. The sample has 480,000 or so distinct CDR3 sequences, about 45% seen once; the top ten hold around two fifths. This clonotype was recorded many times. The antigen remains unidentified. Study outcomes and limitations: Most expanded thyroid clonotypes above 0.001 recurred in blood. Patients with ophthalmopathy were separated from those with stable hyperthyroidism by a 13 V-J model.

This TCR was sampled from an adult woman with Graves' disease, either hyperthyroidism or ophthalmopathy (not recorded which). The source material was peripheral blood or thyroid tissue (not recorded which). This rearrangement joins TRBV6-5 to TRBJ2-7, with 8 positions matching TRBD2. Here the CDR3 reads CASRAAGGREQYF. In DNA form, the CDR3 reads TGTGCCAGCCGGGCGGCGGGAGGTCGAGAGCAGTACTTC.